This TCR beta chain stems from a study of blood T cells in healthy people across ages (dated by TCRdb to the mid-2010s). Regarding the study in general: In model experiments, template switching captured roughly one uniquely barcoded TCR beta cDNA molecule for every two T cells. The study measured age-related changes in TCR beta repertoire diversity using deep sequencing normalized with unique cDNA molecular identifiers. The donors were split into four age groups: young (average around 15 years), middle-aged (39), aged (around 67) and long-lived (roughly 77). To avoid experimental bias, donors of different ages were distributed randomly across sequencing lanes. For two donors (one aged 18 to 29 and one aged 80 or older), the study analyzed two additional independent replicas of 1 million unique cDNA reads from the same blood draw.

Donors were 40 or so systemically healthy Caucasian individuals from Russia aged roughly 6 to 90 years. Each donor gave about 9.2 milliliters of peripheral blood, drawn into EDTA-treated Vacutainer tubes. Ficoll-Paque density-gradient centrifugation was used to isolate PBMCs, with at least 7 million obtained per sample. Trizol reagent was used to extract total RNA from PBMCs, with at least 6 micrograms per sample. The percentages of naive CD45RAhigh/CD27high T cells were determined by flow cytometry on a PBMC aliquot from every donor. Inclusive of the bounding cysteine and phenylalanine, the CDR3 is 15 residues long. Only the CDR3 DNA is retained, 45 bases long and in frame from the first base. CDR1 is given as SGHTA and CDR2 as FQGTGA, both from the germline V gene. Here is what the overall study found, with its caveats: Conclusive comparison of naive and antigen-experienced compartments was prevented by the profiling of bulk unsorted PBMCs. Compared with the aged group, more naive CD4+ T cells, fewer expanded clones and increased TCR diversity were shown by the long-lived group, suggesting age selection. Observed TCR beta diversity per million T cells fell roughly linearly with age, and a significant reduction was already apparent by age about 38. Estimates of total diversity from one million sequenced T cells were regarded as lower bounds and underestimates. The CMV infection status of donors was not known, potentially confounding age-related changes in expanded clonotypes. There was a strong correlation between observed TCR beta diversity and the percentage of naive T cells measured by flow cytometry.

The library was prepared using 5' RACE. Sequenced using an Illumina HiSeq 2500. A second 7 to 11 cycle PCR used a sample-barcoded 5' primer and a J-beta primer mix. Each TCR beta cDNA molecule received a unique molecular identifier from a template-switch 5' adaptor carrying 12 random nucleotides. Each sample yielded at least 3 million CDR3-containing paired-end reads. All of the RNA was converted into first-strand cDNA using the Mint cDNA synthesis kit, with a TRBC-specific oligonucleotide serving as the primer. All cDNA was treated with uracil-DNA glycosylase and then went through a first 18-cycle PCR with the universal primers M1SS and BC2_uni_R. Turning to the authors' computational methods: Each sample was normalized by randomly selecting 1 million high-quality reads, each carrying a distinct molecular identifier. Reads sharing molecular identifiers were discarded rather than binned into consensus sequences. MiTCR, set to a Q25 quality threshold and the strictest error-elimination algorithm, was used for CDR3 identification, clonotype clustering and error correction. A nonparametric unseen species model with Euler transformation was used to estimate lower-bound total TCR beta diversity. TCRdb cleaned the public reads at Q25 with fastp, built clones with MiXCR and kept in-frame beta chains. CDR3 protein duplicates are merged, each entry listing the most common genes and DNA. These V and J calls originate from TCRdb's pipeline instead of the authors' own analysis. This sample holds a few hundred thousand distinct CDR3 sequences; roughly 27% were observed only once. The ten largest clones capture roughly 30% of the sample.

This clonotype was observed a handful of times. Its antigen is currently not known. An end of the junction does not agree with germline; a read error may underlie this. This TCR derives from a woman between 70 and 85 years old in good health. The receptor chain draws on TRBV7-3 and TRBJ2-1; the D segment may tentatively be TRBD1 or TRBD2, each giving 5 matched bases. Input material: blood. The bases read TGTGCCTGCAGCGCCGCCGGGGCCCCCCTCAATGAGCAGTTCTTC. Translated, it gives CACSAAGAPLNEQFF.